This T cell receptor (beta chain) derives from a study of blood T cell repertoires in COVID-19. Trimming pared 1 base from V and 3 bases from J, leaving 16 bases between. This CDR3 spans 16 amino acids. Germline V CDR1 and CDR2: SEHNR, FQNEAQ (reference sequence). Only in-frame clones appear in the TCRdb table, and some are missing; sequencing was by immunoSEQ multiplex PCR. Of around 8,000 clones in the sample, around 79% were seen once. This sequence joins TRBV7-9 and TRBJ2-7; a weak D match, TRBD1 (6 bases). Sequenced: peripheral blood. This receptor was obtained from a human donor in a cohort sampled during active COVID-19. The CDR3 is CASSLGYGGAGYEQYF. Written as DNA, the CDR3 is TGTGCCAGCAGCTTAGGTTATGGGGGCGCGGGCTACGAGCAGTACTTC.